This T cell receptor beta chain came from a study of glioma-infiltrating T cells after dendritic cell vaccination. Blood PBMC samples: pre-vaccination, two weeks post third vaccination, and at tumor progression. Up to about 2 ug genomic DNA was used for TCRB CDR3 amplification. The primer mix had 60 V beta and 13 J beta primers. Clones were sequenced by immunoSEQ multiplex PCR, and TCRdb holds only the in-frame ones, with some missing. The sample has about 100,000 clones, approximately 80% seen once. CDR3 length equals 13 residues. Germline V gene data show CDR1 as KGHSH and CDR2 as LQKENI. V shed 5 bases and J shed 1 base, with 8 bases lying between them.

The receptor was isolated from a human donor with glioblastoma. The sample consisted of blood, taken before dendritic cell vaccination. The chain uses TRBV18 and TRBJ1-1; possibly TRBD1 for D (6 bases). The CDR3: CASSSTGNTEAFF. In DNA, the CDR3 is TGTGCCAGCTCATCGACAGGGAACACTGAAGCTTTCTTT.